The present T cell receptor beta chain was sequenced within a study of T cells in Graves' hyperthyroidism and ophthalmopathy. This clonotype was seen repeatedly, ten times or more. Amplification yielded TCR beta CDR3 regions, with RNA transcripts as the source. In the first-round RT-PCR of the TCR CDR3, the HTBI primer set was used. TCRdb redid the calling of the multiplex PCR reads with MiXCR, one entry per CDR3 protein. The sample has hundreds of thousands of distinct CDR3 sequences, around 15% seen once. Germline V lookup: CDR1 SGHTA, CDR2 FQGNSA. The CDR3 consists of 15 residues. The germline V and J ends were trimmed by 0 bases and 1 base, with 7 bases remaining between them.

This sequence was found in a woman in her thirties or forties with Graves' ophthalmopathy. This chain uses TRBV7-2 with TRBJ1-3; weak D call: TRBD1 (5 bases). Sequencing was done on a sample of blood. The CDR3: CASSLAGGSGNTIYF. DNA for the CDR3: TGTGCCAGCAGCTTAGCGGGGGGTTCTGGAAACACCATATATTTT. Full variable domain (rest looked up from reference TRBV7-2 and TRBJ1-3): GAGVSQSPSNKVTEKGKDVELRCDPISGHTALYWYRQSLGQGLEFLIYFQGNSAPDKSGLPSDRFSAERTGGSVSTLTIQRTQQEDSAVYLCASSLAGGSGNTIYFGEGSWLTVV.